This section outlines one T cell receptor beta chain sequence together with its context. Its antigen remains unidentified. Its ends do not fully match the called genes, so a read error is possible. PCR employed 60 Vbeta and 13 Jbeta primers. Libraries were prepared by immunoSEQ multiplex PCR; TCRdb keeps only in-frame clonotypes and omits some of them. The table has some 110,000 clones, about 80% seen once. The sample belongs to a study of cytomegalovirus exposure and HLA in healthy donors. About the research overall: Researchers previously reported finding about 110 million unique TCR beta sequences from about 170 million T cells. Roughly 80 million unique TCRs from HLA-typed donors made up an early data release.

Findings of the study overall: A previous analysis found most TCR beta V segments productive roughly 90% or roughly 30% of the time. Most likely, a cluster of highly shared sequence variants arose as a sequencing artifact.

This CDR3 has 16 residues. Germline CDR1 and CDR2: PRHDT and FYEKMQ (reference sequence). The sequence derives from a middle-aged woman in good health and CMV-seronegative. The specimen sequenced was PBMCs. V usage is TRBV13 and J usage is TRBJ1-3; D unclear. This CDR3 is CTSSFTLSPSGNTIYF. The CDR3 DNA is TGTACCAGCAGCTTCACGCTAAGCCCCTCTGGAAACACCATATATTTT.